Following are 16 T cell receptor beta chains from one sample sequenced in a study of siplizumab effects on memory and regulatory T cells. The data were produced by immunoSEQ multiplex PCR, yet TCRdb's version contains in-frame clones alone and is incomplete. Seen here are approximately 97,000 clones, 90% to 95% observed once, and the top ten hold 0.9% to 1.3%. The sample taken for sequencing was CD4+ T cells sorted from blood. All receptors come from a human donor in good health.

This chain joins TRBV6-5 and TRBJ2-7, with TRBD1 as a possible D gene (8 bases). This CDR3 comprises 16 residues. The ends were cut back, 2 bases at V and 6 bases at J, with 20 bases in the middle. Germline CDR1 is MNHEY and CDR2 is SVGAGI. CDR3 coding DNA: TGTGCCAGCAGTTACCAACCCACAGGGGGGGTAGCCGAGCAGTACTTC. Amino acid sequence: CASSYQPTGGVAEQYF.

The chain combines TRBV5-1 with TRBJ2-1; TRBD1 agrees at 7 bases. The CDR3 has 14 residues. J was trimmed by 4 bases and V by 4 bases; bases with no gene match: 5. Germline-derived CDR1 and CDR2 are SGHRS and YFSETQ. CDR3 loop: CASSVDRRYNEQFF. CDR3 sequence (DNA): TGCGCCAGCAGCGTGGACAGGAGATACAATGAGCAGTTCTTC.

V usage is TRBV2 and J usage is TRBJ2-3; TRBD1 matches at 8 bases. V lost 2 bases to trimming and J lost 11 bases; unmatched junction nucleotides: 9. Germline CDR1 and CDR2: SNHLY and FYNNEI. The CDR3 runs 14 residues. The CDR3 coding sequence is TGTGCCAGCAGTGAACAGGGGGCGATAAGGGGGCAGTATTTT. Translated: CASSEQGAIRGQYF.

This chain connects TRBV6-6 to TRBJ1-4; 8 nucleotides align to TRBD1. With V trimmed by 6 bases and J by 3 bases, 6 bases remained unmatched. This CDR3 is built from 15 residues. Germline-derived CDR1 and CDR2 are MNHNY and SVGAGI (reference sequence). CDR3 protein: CASRNDRGPNEKLFF. The CDR3 DNA sequence: TGTGCCAGCAGGAACGACAGGGGACCTAATGAAAAACTGTTTTTT.

The chain links TRBV27 to TRBJ2-6; D remains ambiguous. CDR3 length equals 14 residues. V lost 1 base, J lost 1 base, and 2 bases lay in between. CDR1 and CDR2 (germline): MNHEY, SMNVEV (reference sequence). The CDR3 region is CASSLLSGANVLTF. As DNA, the CDR3 is TGTGCCAGCAGTTTATTGTCTGGGGCCAACGTCCTGACTTTC. Filled out from reference TRBV27 and TRBJ2-6, the complete variable domain reads EAQVTQNPRYLITVTGKKLTVTCSQNMNHEYMSWYRQDPGLGLRQIYYSMNVEVTDKGDVPEGYKVSRKEKRNFPLILESPSPNQTSLYFCASSLLSGANVLTFGAGSRLTVL.

The CDR3 DNA reads TGTGCCAGCTCGAGGGGGGGAAACACCGGGGAGCTGTTTTTT. It codes for CASSRGGNTGELFF. The rearrangement links TRBV6-1 to TRBJ2-2, with a tentative D call TRBD2 (7 bases). This CDR3 has 14 residues. Trimming removed 8 bases from V and 2 bases from J, with 12 bases in between. Germline V gives CDR1 MNHNS, CDR2 SASEGT.

This chain uses TRBV28 with TRBJ1-5; a weak D match, TRBD1 (5 bases). Trimming took 6 bases from V and 3 from J, leaving 15 bases between them. CDR3 length equals 15 residues. Germline V gene data show CDR1 as MDHEN and CDR2 as SYDVKM. The CDR3 sequence is CASRWTSSLNQPQHF. The CDR3 bases are TGTGCCAGCAGGTGGACATCCTCTCTCAATCAGCCCCAGCATTTT.

The V call is TRBV6-1, the J call TRBJ2-1; weak D call: TRBD2 (6 bases). This CDR3 contains 16 residues. Per germline, CDR1 MNHNS and CDR2 SASEGT. The V gene lost 0 bases and the J gene lost 9 bases, with 18 bases spanning the gap. CDR3 nucleotides: TGTGCCAGCAGTGAAGCGACAACCGGACTATTCGGTGAGCAGTTCTTC. Translating gives CASSEATTGLFGEQFF.

This rearrangement joins TRBV5-1 to TRBJ2-7; D is uncertain. The germline CDR1 and CDR2 sequences are SGHRS and YFSETQ. This CDR3 has 12 residues. Trimming left V 6 bases short and J 3 bases short, with 10 bases between. CDR3 region: CASTETGYEQYF. In DNA form, the CDR3 reads TGCGCCAGCACAGAAACGGGCTACGAGCAGTACTTC.

The chain combines TRBV21-1 with TRBJ2-7; TRBD1 is the table's D call, not checked against the DNA. TRBV21-1 is recorded as a pseudogene. There are 14 residues in the CDR3. The CDR3 nucleotides are TGTGCCAGCACTAAGGGACAGGGGGCTGAGGAGCAGTACTTC. Its translation is CASTKGQGAEEQYF.

The genes are TRBV5-5 and TRBJ1-1; D not certain. Trimming shortened V by 5 bases and J by 4 bases, and 12 bases separated the two germline ends. CDR1 SGHKS and CDR2 YYEKEE come from the germline V gene (reference sequence). This CDR3 is 13 amino acids long. The CDR3 region is CASRGYGITEAFF. As DNA, the CDR3 is TGTGCCAGCAGGGGGTACGGGATCACTGAAGCTTTCTTT.

This chain uses TRBV5-6 with TRBJ1-2, with 8 bases that match TRBD1. Germline trimming cut 3 bases from V and 3 bases from J; bases unmatched to any gene: 4. Germline V gene lookup returns CDR1 SGHDT and CDR2 YYEEEE. The CDR3 contains 14 residues. CDR3 sequence reads: CASSSLDRDYGYTF. For the CDR3, the DNA is TGTGCCAGCAGCTCACTGGACAGGGACTATGGCTACACCTTC.

The chain couples TRBV27 to TRBJ2-2; D possibly corresponds to TRBD1 (6 bases). V lost 2 bases and J 3 bases, leaving 7 bases between the germline ends. Per germline, CDR1 MNHEY and CDR2 SMNVEV (reference sequence). CDR3 length: 14 residues. The CDR3 nucleotides are TGTGCCAGCAGTTTAGAGGGGGACACCGGGGAGCTGTTTTTT. Protein product: CASSLEGDTGELFF.

The gene calls are TRBV5-1 and TRBJ2-5; D unresolved. This CDR3 contains 14 residues. Germline CDR1 and CDR2: SGHRS and YFSETQ. Trimming removed 1 base from V and 5 bases from J, with 12 bases in between. CDR3 nucleotide sequence: TGCGCCAGCAGCTTGAGTCCAGCTGAGGAGACCCAGTACTTC. It encodes CASSLSPAEETQYF.

The table lists this clone with a count of one. V gene TRBV5-4 combines with J gene TRBJ1-2; 7 nucleotides line up with TRBD1. The ends lost 6 bases at V and 8 bases at J; junction bases unmatched: 13. The germline V gene has CDR1 SGHNT and CDR2 YYREEE (reference sequence). This CDR3 is built from 14 residues. This CDR3 is CASKSQGGSMGYTF. CDR3 nucleotides: TGTGCCAGCAAATCTCAGGGGGGATCTATGGGCTACACCTTC.

The chain recombines TRBV21-1 with TRBJ2-3; no check of the table's D call, TRBD2, against the DNA was made. TRBV21-1 is labeled a pseudogene. This CDR3 is 14 amino acids long. As DNA, the CDR3 is TGTGCCAGCAGCGAGCGGGAGAGCACAGATACGCAGTATTTT. Its translation: CASSERESTDTQYF.